These 21 T cell receptor beta chains came from one sample sequenced in a study of OX40 agonist ivuxolimab in advanced cancers. Profiled with immunoSEQ multiplex PCR; TCRdb holds only in-frame clones, not every one. The sample has around 54,000 clones; under 95% are singletons. Sample: CD4+ or CD8+ T cells sorted from blood, taken in a trial of the OX40 agonist ivuxolimab. Every receptor here comes from an adult with an advanced solid tumor such as melanoma, head and neck, liver or kidney cancer.

V gene TRBV9 combines with J gene TRBJ2-1; TRBD2 agrees at 9 bases. Germline trimming cut 0 bases from V and 8 bases from J; bases unmatched to any gene: 3. CDR3 length: 14 residues. Germline V gene data show CDR1 as SGDLS and CDR2 as YYNGEE. The CDR3 region is CASSVVSGSDEQFF. DNA of the CDR3: TGTGCCAGCAGCGTAGTTAGCGGGAGTGATGAGCAGTTCTTC. The complete variable domain, with remaining parts taken from reference TRBV9 and TRBJ2-1, reads DSGVTQTPKHLITATGQRVTLRCSPRSGDLSVYWYQQSLDQGLQFLIQYYNGEERAKGNILERFSAQQFPDLHSELNLSSLELGDSALYFCASSVVSGSDEQFFGPGTRLTVL.

The V and J genes are TRBV27 and TRBJ2-7, with 8 nucleotides matching TRBD2. Trimming at V came to 2 bases and at J to 3 bases, leaving 9 bases not matched to a gene. The length of the CDR3 is 16 residues. CDR1 and CDR2 (germline): MNHEY, SMNVEV (reference sequence). The CDR3, as DNA: TGTGCCAGCAGTTTAGGGGGGAGCGGGAGTTTCTACGAGCAGTACTTC. Its protein product is CASSLGGSGSFYEQYF.

The chain couples TRBV9 to TRBJ2-5; 9 bases match TRBD2. The CDR3 runs 14 residues. Germline V gene data show CDR1 as SGDLS and CDR2 as YYNGEE. V was pared by 0 bases and J by 5 bases, with 2 bases of the junction left unmatched. The CDR3 DNA is TGTGCCAGCAGCGTAGCTGCGGGGGGGGAGACCCAGTACTTC. Translation: CASSVAAGGETQYF.

V gene TRBV7-9 combines with J gene TRBJ2-1; 8 positions agree with TRBD2. Looked up from germline, CDR1 is SEHNR and CDR2 is FQNEAQ (reference sequence). With V trimmed by 5 bases and J by 7 bases, 16 bases remained unmatched. CDR3 size: 17 residues. The CDR3 protein is CASSGSRRAGARNEQFF. In DNA form, the CDR3 reads TGTGCCAGCAGCGGCTCTCGAAGAGCGGGAGCGAGGAATGAGCAGTTCTTC.

The CDR3 nucleotides are TGTGCCAGTAGCCTGGGACTAGCGGAATACAATGAGCAGTTCTTC. This codes for CASSLGLAEYNEQFF. The rearrangement uses TRBV19 and TRBJ2-1; 11 bases line up with TRBD2. Germline V CDR1 and CDR2: LNHDA, SQIVND (reference sequence). The J segment lost 4 bases and the V segment lost 6 bases, leaving 5 bases of the junction unmatched. This CDR3 is built from 15 residues.

This clone was counted a few times. V and J are TRBV11-2 and TRBJ2-7; maybe TRBD1 (6 bases). The V gene lost 1 base and the J gene lost 3 bases, with 7 bases spanning the gap. The CDR3 loop spans 13 amino acids. Germline CDR1 SGHAT, CDR2 FQNNGV. CDR3 sequence reads: CASSLGTDYEQYF. In nucleotides, the CDR3 is TGTGCCAGCAGCTTAGGGACAGACTACGAGCAGTACTTC.

The chain is built from TRBV18 and TRBJ2-7, with D possibly being TRBD1 (7 bases). In germline, CDR1 is KGHSH, CDR2 LQKENI. There are 18 residues in the CDR3. V shed 3 bases and J shed 1 base, with 22 bases lying between them. The CDR3 DNA sequence: TGTGCCAGCTCACCCGGGACAGAGGCGAGGGACTCTTCCTACGAGCAGTACTTC. Residues: CASSPGTEARDSSYEQYF.

Worth noting for this clone: Other DNA sequences in this specimen translate into the identical CDR3. The rearrangement uses TRBV27 and TRBJ2-7; no definite D call. V was pared by 3 bases and J by 2 bases, with 8 bases between. From germline, CDR1 is MNHEY and CDR2 SMNVEV (reference sequence). The CDR3 runs to 13 residues. The CDR3 DNA reads TGTGCCAGCAGTTTTGGCAGTACCTACGAGCAGTACTTC. It translates to CASSFGSTYEQYF.

The gene calls are TRBV6-1 and TRBJ1-5, with a weak D call TRBD1 (5 bases). This CDR3 region has 15 residues. V was cut by 3 bases and J by 0 bases, with 9 bases left in between. From germline, CDR1 is MNHNS and CDR2 SASEGT. As DNA, the CDR3 is TGTGCCAGCAGTGATCGACAGTATAGCAATCAGCCCCAGCATTTT. Translation gives CASSDRQYSNQPQHF.

The CDR3 loop is CASSIDRGSQETQYF. The CDR3 nucleotides are TGTGCCAGTAGTATAGACAGGGGAAGCCAAGAGACCCAGTACTTC. The J gene is TRBJ2-5, the V gene TRBV19; TRBD1 might be the D (6 bases). Per germline, CDR1 LNHDA and CDR2 SQIVND (reference sequence). This CDR3 contains 15 residues. V gave up 0 bases and J gave up 1 base, with 9 bases separating them.

The CDR3 DNA follows: TGTGCCAGCAGCTTAGGGCCGGGGCTCGAGGACGAGCAGTACTTC. This codes for CASSLGPGLEDEQYF. The V gene is TRBV7-2, the J gene TRBJ2-7, with D possibly called TRBD1 or TRBD2 (5 bases each). There are 15 residues in the CDR3. Trimming removed 1 base from V and 5 bases from J, with 15 bases in between. Germline V gene lookup returns CDR1 SGHTA and CDR2 FQGNSA. Drawing the rest from reference TRBV7-2 and TRBJ2-7, the complete variable domain is GAGVSQSPSNKVTEKGKDVELRCDPISGHTALYWYRQSLGQGLEFLIYFQGNSAPDKSGLPSDRFSAERTGGSVSTLTIQRTQQEDSAVYLCASSLGPGLEDEQYFGPGTRLTVT.

The chain couples TRBV4-1 to TRBJ2-1; D gene ambiguous. The V gene's germline CDR1 is MGHRA and CDR2 YSYEKL. This CDR3 contains 13 residues. Trimming removed 4 bases at V and 6 bases at J, with 10 bases between. The CDR3 here is CASSPGRVNEQFF. CDR3 bases: TGCGCCAGCAGCCCGGGTCGGGTCAATGAGCAGTTCTTC.

The chain employs TRBV4-1 and TRBJ2-1; D is unresolved. The CDR3 is made up of 14 amino acids. Trimming stripped 1 base from V and 10 bases from J, with 14 bases between. CDR1 and CDR2 (germline): MGHRA, YSYEKL. CDR3 region: CASSQGPLLGEQFF. The CDR3 coding sequence is TGCGCCAGCAGCCAAGGACCCTTACTGGGGGAGCAGTTCTTC.

This rearrangement joins TRBV4-1 to TRBJ1-1; no firm D call. Germline values: CDR1 MGHRA, CDR2 YSYEKL. The CDR3 contains 16 residues. Trimming shortened V by 1 base and J by 1 base, and 13 bases separated the two germline ends. Written as DNA, the CDR3 is TGCGCCAGCAGCCAAGGGCCGGAGGGCGCGAACACTGAAGCTTTCTTT. The encoded protein is CASSQGPEGANTEAFF.

The V call is TRBV6-1, the J call TRBJ2-7; D ambiguous. The V end lost 0 bases, the J end lost 7 bases, and 4 bases lay between the germline ends. CDR1 MNHNS and CDR2 SASEGT come from the germline V gene. The CDR3 has 11 amino acids. The CDR3 DNA sequence: TGTGCCAGCAGTGAAGCATGGGAGCAGTACTTC. This sequence encodes CASSEAWEQYF.

The rearrangement joins TRBV5-6 to TRBJ2-7; 7 bases are shared with TRBD1. The CDR3 totals 14 residues. Germline CDR1 and CDR2: SGHDT and YYEEEE. V was pared by 3 bases and J by 1 base, with 4 bases of the junction left unmatched. The CDR3 region is CASSYLDRSYEQYF. Written as DNA, the CDR3 is TGTGCCAGCAGCTACTTGGACAGGTCCTACGAGCAGTACTTC.

CDR3 DNA: TGTGCCAGTAGTATGTCACAGGGTTCCGGGACCGGGGAGCTGTTTTTT. Encoded protein: CASSMSQGSGTGELFF. The J gene is TRBJ2-2, the V gene TRBV19, with a tentative D call TRBD1 (6 bases). Germline V gives CDR1 LNHDA, CDR2 SQIVND (reference sequence). The CDR3 runs 16 residues. With 3 bases removed from V and 5 bases from J, the gap between germline ends came to 16 bases.

The chain combines TRBV5-4 with TRBJ2-1; possibly TRBD1 for D (7 bases). Deletions cut 4 bases from V and 4 bases from J, with 15 bases between. The germline CDR1 and CDR2 sequences are SGHNT and YYREEE (reference sequence). CDR3 length: 15 amino acids. The CDR3 spells CASSPYRGLYNEQFF. The CDR3 DNA is TGTGCCAGCAGCCCTTACAGGGGACTTTACAATGAGCAGTTCTTC.

The rearrangement joins TRBV19 to TRBJ2-2; weak D call: TRBD2 (5 bases). Between the trimmed V and J ends, which lost 7 bases and 4 bases, there was a span of 10 bases. The CDR3 runs to 13 residues. Germline values: CDR1 LNHDA, CDR2 SQIVND (reference sequence). The CDR3 reads CASTMGVTGELFF. The CDR3 DNA is TGTGCCAGTACCATGGGAGTCACCGGGGAGCTGTTTTTT.

This clone appeared once. The chain couples TRBV27 to TRBJ2-2, with D perhaps TRBD2 (6 bases). CDR1 MNHEY and CDR2 SMNVEV come from the germline V gene (reference sequence). V lost 2 bases and J lost 4, with 20 bases in between. The CDR3 is 18 residues long. The CDR3: CASSLLKSGPRGTGELFF. CDR3 DNA sequence: TGTGCCAGCAGTTTACTAAAGAGCGGGCCCCGGGGCACCGGGGAGCTGTTTTTT.

The genes are TRBV19 and TRBJ2-3, with 7 bases matching TRBD1. V shed 8 bases, J shed 2 bases, and the junction held 10 bases outside the gene matches. Germline CDR1 is LNHDA and CDR2 is SQIVND (reference sequence). The CDR3 consists of 15 residues. The CDR3 DNA sequence: TGTGCCAGTCCCCCCGGGACAGAGGACACAGATACGCAGTATTTT. This translates into CASPPGTEDTDTQYF.